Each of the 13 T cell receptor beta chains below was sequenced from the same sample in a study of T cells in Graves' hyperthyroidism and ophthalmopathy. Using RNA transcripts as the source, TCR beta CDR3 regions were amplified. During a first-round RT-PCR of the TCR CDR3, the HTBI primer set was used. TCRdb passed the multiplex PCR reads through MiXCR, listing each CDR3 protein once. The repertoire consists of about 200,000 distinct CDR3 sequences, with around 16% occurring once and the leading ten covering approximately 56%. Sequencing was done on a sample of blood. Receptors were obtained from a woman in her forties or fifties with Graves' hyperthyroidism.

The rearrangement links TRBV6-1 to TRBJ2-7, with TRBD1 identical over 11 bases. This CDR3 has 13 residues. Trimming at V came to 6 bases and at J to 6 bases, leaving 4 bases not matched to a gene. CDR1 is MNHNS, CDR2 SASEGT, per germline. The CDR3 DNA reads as TGTGCCAGCAGGGACAGGGGGCTTGCCGAGCAGTACTTC. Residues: CASRDRGLAEQYF.

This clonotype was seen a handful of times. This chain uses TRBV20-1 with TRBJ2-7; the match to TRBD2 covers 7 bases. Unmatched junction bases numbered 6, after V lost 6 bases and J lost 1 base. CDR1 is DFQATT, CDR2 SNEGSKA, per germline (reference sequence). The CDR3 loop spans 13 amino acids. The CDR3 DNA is TGCAGTGCAGATACTAGCGAGTCCTACGAGCAGTACTTC. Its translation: CSADTSESYEQYF.

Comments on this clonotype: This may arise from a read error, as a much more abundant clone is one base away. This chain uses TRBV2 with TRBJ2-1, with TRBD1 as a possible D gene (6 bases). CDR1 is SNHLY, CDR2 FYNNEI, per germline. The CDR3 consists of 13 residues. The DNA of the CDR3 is TGTGCCAGCAATGAAGACAGGCACAATGAGCAGTTCTTC. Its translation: CASNEDRHNEQFF.

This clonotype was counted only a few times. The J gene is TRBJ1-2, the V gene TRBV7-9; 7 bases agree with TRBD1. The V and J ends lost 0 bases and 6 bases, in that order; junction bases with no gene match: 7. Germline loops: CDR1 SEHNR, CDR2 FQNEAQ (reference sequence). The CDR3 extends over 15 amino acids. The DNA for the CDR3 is TGTGCCAGCAGCTTAGCGGAGTGGGACAGCGATGGCTACACCTTC. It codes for CASSLAEWDSDGYTF.

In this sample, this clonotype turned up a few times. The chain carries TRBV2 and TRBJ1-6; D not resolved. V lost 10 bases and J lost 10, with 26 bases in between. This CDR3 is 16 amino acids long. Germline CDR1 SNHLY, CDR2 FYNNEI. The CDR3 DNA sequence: TGTGCCATCTCGATGACCCTTTTAGGCGTCTCGTCACCCCTCCACTTT. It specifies CAISMTLLGVSSPLHF. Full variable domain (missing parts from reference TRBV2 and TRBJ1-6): EPEVTQTPSHQVTQMGQEVILRCVPISNHLYFYWYRQILGQKVEFLVSFYNNEISEKSEIFDDQFSVERPDGSNFTLKIRSTKLEDSAMYFCAISMTLLGVSSPLHFGNGTRLTVT.

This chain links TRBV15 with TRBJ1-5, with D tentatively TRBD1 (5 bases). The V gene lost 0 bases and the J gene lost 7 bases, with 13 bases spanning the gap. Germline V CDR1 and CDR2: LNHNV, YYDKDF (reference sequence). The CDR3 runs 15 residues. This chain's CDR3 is CATSRDPTEVQPQHF. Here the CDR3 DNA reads TGTGCCACCAGCAGAGATCCGACAGAAGTCCAGCCCCAGCATTTT.

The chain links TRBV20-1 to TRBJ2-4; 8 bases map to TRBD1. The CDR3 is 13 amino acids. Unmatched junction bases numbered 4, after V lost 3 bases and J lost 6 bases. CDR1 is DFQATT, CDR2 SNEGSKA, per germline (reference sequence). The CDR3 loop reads CSASRQGLNIQYF. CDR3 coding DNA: TGCAGTGCTAGTAGACAGGGGTTAAACATTCAGTACTTC.

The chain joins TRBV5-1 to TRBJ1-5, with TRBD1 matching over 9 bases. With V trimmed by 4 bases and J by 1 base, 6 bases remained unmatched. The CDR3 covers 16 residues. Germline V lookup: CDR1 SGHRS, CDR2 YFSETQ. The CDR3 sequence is CASSEGQGRSNQPQHF. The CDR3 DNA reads TGCGCCAGCAGCGAGGGACAGGGAAGGAGCAATCAGCCCCAGCATTTT.

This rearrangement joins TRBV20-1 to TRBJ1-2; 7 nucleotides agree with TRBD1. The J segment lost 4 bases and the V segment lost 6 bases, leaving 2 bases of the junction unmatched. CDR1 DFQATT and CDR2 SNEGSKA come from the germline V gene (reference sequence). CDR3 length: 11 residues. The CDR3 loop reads CSAGTAYGYTF. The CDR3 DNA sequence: TGCAGTGCGGGGACAGCCTATGGCTACACCTTC.

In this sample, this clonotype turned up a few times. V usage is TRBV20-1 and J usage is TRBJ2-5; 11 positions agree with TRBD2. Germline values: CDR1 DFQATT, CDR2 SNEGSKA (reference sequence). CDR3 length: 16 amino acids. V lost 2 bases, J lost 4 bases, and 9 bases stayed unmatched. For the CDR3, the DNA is TGCAGTGCTAGATCCAGACTAGCGGGAAGGGTAGAGACCCAGTACTTC. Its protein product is CSARSRLAGRVETQYF.

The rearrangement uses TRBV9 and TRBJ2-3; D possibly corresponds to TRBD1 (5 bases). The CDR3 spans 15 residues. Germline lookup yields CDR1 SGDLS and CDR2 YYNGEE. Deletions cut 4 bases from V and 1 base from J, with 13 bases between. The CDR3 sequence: CASSPRGARTDTQYF. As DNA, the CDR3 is TGTGCCAGCAGCCCCCGTGGGGCCCGCACAGATACGCAGTATTTT.

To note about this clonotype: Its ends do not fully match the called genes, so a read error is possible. CDR3: CAISLALSSYEQYF. Written as DNA, the CDR3 is TGTGCCATCAGCTTAGCGTTGAGCTCCTACGAGCAGTACTTC. This chain joins TRBV11-2 and TRBJ2-7, with D tentatively TRBD2 (5 bases). This CDR3 comprises 14 residues. Germline CDR1 and CDR2: SGHAT and FQNNGV.

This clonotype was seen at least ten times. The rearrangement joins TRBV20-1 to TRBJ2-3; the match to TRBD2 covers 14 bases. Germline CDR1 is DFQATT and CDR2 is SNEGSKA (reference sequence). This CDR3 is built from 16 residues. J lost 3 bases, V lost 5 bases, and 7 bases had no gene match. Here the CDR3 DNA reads TGCAGTGCTGAGAGACTAGCGGGAGGGCTTACAGATACGCAGTATTTT. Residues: CSAERLAGGLTDTQYF.